The TCR beta chain under discussion was sequenced for a study of T-cell reconstitution after alpha-beta-depleted transplantation in children. During its preparation, the TCRbeta library received unique molecular identifiers. TCRdb recomputed calls from the PCR reads with MiXCR, one row per CDR3 protein. The table has 250,000 to 300,000 distinct CDR3 sequences, 9.9% seen once. This clonotype was counted a few times. Trimming removed 6 bases from V and 4 bases from J; junction bases left unmatched: 0. This CDR3 has 12 amino acids. Looked up from germline, CDR1 is SNHLY and CDR2 is FYNNEI. The sequence derives from a human donor who donated a stem cell graft to a child with SCID. The input for sequencing was PBMCs from the stem cell graft donor, taken from the stem cell graft. The V call is TRBV2, the J call TRBJ2-5, with 9 bases identical to TRBD1. The chain's CDR3 is CASRTGGETQYF. As DNA, the CDR3 is TGTGCCAGCAGGACAGGGGGAGAGACCCAGTACTTC.